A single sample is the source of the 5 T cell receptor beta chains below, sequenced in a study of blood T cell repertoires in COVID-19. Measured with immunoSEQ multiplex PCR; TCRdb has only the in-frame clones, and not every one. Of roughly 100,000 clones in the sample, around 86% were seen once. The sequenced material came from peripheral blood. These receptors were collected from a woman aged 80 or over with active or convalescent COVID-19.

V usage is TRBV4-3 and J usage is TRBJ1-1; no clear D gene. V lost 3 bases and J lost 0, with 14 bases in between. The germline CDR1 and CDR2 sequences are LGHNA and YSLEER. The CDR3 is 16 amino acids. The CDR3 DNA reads TGCGCCAGCAGCCAGGGCCCCTCTATAATGAACACTGAAGCTTTCTTT. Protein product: CASSQGPSIMNTEAFF.

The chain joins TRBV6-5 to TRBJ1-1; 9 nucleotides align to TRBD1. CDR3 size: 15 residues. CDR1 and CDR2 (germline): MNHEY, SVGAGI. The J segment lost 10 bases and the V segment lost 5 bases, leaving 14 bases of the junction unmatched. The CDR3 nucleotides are TGTGCCAGCAGTACCCGGGACAGGGCTCCTCTGGGAGCTTTCTTT. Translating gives CASSTRDRAPLGAFF.

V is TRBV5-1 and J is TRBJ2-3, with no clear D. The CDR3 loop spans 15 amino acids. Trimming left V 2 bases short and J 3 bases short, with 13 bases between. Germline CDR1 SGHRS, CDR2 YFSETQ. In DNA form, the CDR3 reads TGCGCCAGCAGCTTACAGTCCCCAGAAACAGATACGCAGTATTTT. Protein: CASSLQSPETDTQYF. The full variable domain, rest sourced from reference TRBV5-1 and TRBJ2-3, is KAGVTQTPRYLIKTRGQQVTLSCSPISGHRSVSWYQQTPGQGLQFLFEYFSETQRNKGNFPGRFSGRQFSNSRSEMNVSTLELGDSALYLCASSLQSPETDTQYFGPGTRLTVL.

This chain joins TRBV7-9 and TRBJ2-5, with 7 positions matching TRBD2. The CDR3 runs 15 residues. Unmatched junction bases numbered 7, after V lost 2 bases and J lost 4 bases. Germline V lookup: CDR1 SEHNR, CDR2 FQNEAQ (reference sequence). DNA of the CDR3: TGTGCCAGCAGCTTATTGGCGGGAGTTTCAGAGACCCAGTACTTC. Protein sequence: CASSLLAGVSETQYF.

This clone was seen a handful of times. This CDR3 reads CASSPGRGGSGYTF. The CDR3 DNA sequence: TGTGCCAGCAGTCCTGGCAGGGGCGGTAGTGGCTACACCTTC. V gene TRBV6-5 combines with J gene TRBJ1-2, with TRBD1 as a possible D gene (6 bases). Germline V gives CDR1 MNHEY, CDR2 SVGAGI. V was cut by 5 bases and J by 7 bases, with 17 bases left in between. CDR3 size: 14 residues.